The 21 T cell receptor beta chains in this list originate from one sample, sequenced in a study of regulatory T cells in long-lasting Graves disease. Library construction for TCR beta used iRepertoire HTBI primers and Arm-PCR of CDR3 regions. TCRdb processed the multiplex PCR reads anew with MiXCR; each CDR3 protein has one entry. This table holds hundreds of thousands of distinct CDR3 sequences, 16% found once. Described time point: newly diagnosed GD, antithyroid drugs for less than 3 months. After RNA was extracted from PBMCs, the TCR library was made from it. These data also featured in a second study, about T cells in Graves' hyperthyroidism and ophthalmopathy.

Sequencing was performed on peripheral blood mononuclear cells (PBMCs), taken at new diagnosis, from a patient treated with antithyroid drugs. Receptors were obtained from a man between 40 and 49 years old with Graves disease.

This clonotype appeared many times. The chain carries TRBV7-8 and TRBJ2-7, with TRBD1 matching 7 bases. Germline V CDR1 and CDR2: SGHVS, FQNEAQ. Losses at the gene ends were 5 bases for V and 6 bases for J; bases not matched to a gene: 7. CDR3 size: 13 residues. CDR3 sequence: CASSTLQGTEQYF. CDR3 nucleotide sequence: TGTGCCAGCAGCACCTTACAGGGGACCGAGCAGTACTTC.

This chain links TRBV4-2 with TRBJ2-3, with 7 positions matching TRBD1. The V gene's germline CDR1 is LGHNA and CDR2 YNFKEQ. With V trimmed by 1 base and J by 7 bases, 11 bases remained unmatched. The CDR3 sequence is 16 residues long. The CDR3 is CASSQAGTVGEYTQYF. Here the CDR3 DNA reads TGTGCCAGCAGCCAAGCGGGGACAGTAGGAGAATATACGCAGTATTTT.

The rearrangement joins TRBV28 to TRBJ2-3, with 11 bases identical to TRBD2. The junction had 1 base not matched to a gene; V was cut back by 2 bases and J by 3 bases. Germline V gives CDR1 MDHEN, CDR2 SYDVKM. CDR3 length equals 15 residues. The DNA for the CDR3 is TGTGCCAGCAGTTTAGGGACTAGCGGTACAGATACGCAGTATTTT. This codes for CASSLGTSGTDTQYF.

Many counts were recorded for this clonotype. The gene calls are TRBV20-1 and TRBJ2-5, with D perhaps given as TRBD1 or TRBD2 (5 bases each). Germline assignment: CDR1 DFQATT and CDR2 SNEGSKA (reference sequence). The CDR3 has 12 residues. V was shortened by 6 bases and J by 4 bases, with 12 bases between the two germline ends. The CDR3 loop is CSALEGRETQYF. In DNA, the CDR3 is TGCAGTGCCTTAGAGGGGCGAGAGACCCAGTACTTC.

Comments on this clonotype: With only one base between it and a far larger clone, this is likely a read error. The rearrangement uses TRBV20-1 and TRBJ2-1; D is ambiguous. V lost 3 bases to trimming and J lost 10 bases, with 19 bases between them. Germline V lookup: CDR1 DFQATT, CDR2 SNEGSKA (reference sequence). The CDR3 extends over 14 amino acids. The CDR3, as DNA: TGCAGTGCTAGTGTCAGGCCTAATTCCTACGAGCAGTTCTTC. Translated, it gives CSASVRPNSYEQFF.

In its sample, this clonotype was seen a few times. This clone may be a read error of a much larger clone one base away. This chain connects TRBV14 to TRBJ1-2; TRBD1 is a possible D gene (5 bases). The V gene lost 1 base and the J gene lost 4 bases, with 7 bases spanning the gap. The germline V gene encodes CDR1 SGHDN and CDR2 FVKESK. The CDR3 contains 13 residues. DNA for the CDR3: TGTGCCAGCAGCCAAGGCAGGGTCTATGGCTACACCTTC. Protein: CASSQGRVYGYTF.

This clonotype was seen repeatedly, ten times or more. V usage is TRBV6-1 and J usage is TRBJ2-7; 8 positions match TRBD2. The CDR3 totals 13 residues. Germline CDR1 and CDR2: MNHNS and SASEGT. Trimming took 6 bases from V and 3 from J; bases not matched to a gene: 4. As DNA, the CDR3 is TGTGCCAGCAGGCTTACTAGCGGCTACGAGCAGTACTTC. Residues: CASRLTSGYEQYF.

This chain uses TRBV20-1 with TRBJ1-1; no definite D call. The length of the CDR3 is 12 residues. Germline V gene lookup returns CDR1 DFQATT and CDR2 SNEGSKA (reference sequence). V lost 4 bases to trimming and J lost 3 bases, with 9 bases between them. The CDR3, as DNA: TGCAGTGCTAACCGGTACGACACTGAAGCTTTCTTT. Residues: CSANRYDTEAFF.

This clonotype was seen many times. DNA of the CDR3: TGTGCCAGCCACGACTCATACTCTGGAAACACCATATATTTT. This sequence encodes CASHDSYSGNTIYF. The chain joins TRBV2 to TRBJ1-3; the D is unclear. V lost 8 bases, J lost 0 bases, and 11 bases lay in between. CDR3 length: 14 amino acids. Per the germline V gene, CDR1 is SNHLY and CDR2 is FYNNEI. Based on the CDR3 plus reference TRBV2 and TRBJ1-3, the full variable domain is EPEVTQTPSHQVTQMGQEVILRCVPISNHLYFYWYRQILGQKVEFLVSFYNNEISEKSEIFDDQFSVERPDGSNFTLKIRSTKLEDSAMYFCASHDSYSGNTIYFGEGSWLTVV.

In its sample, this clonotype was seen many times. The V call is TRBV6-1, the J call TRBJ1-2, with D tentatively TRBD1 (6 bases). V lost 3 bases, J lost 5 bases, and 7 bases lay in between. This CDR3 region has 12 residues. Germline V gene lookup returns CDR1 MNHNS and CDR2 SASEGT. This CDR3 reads CASSETGYGYTF. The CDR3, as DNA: TGTGCCAGCAGTGAGACAGGTTATGGCTACACCTTC.

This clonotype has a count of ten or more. Here the CDR3 DNA reads TGTGCCATCACGCGCGCCAACTCCTACGAGCAGTACTTC. Translated, it gives CAITRANSYEQYF. V usage is TRBV10-3 and J usage is TRBJ2-7, with no clear D. Trimming removed 7 bases at V and 0 bases at J, with 10 bases between. CDR1 and CDR2 (germline): ENHRY, SYGVKD. This CDR3 contains 13 residues.

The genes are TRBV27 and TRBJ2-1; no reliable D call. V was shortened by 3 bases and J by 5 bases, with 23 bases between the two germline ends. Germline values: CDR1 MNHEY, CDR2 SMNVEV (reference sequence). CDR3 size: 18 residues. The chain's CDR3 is CASSLVLDPSSLDNEQFF. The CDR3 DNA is TGTGCCAGCAGTTTGGTGTTGGACCCTTCCTCTCTCGACAATGAGCAGTTCTTC.

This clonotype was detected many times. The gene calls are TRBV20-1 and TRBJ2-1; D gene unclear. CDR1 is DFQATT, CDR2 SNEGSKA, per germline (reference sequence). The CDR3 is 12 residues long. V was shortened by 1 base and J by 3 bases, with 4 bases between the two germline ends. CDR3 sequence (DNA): TGCAGTGCTAGAGTTGGCTACAATGAGCAGTTCTTC. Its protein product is CSARVGYNEQFF.

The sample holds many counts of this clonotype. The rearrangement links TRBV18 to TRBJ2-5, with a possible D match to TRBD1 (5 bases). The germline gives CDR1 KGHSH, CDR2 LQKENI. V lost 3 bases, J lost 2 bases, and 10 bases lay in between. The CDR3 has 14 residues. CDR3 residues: CASSPTGLQETQYF. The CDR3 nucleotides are TGTGCCAGCTCACCCACAGGTCTACAAGAGACCCAGTACTTC. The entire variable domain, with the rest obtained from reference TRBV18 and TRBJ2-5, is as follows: NAGVMQNPRHLVRRRGQEARLRCSPMKGHSHVYWYRQLPEEGLKFMVYLQKENIIDESGMPKERFSAEFPKEGPSILRIQQVVRGDSAAYFCASSPTGLQETQYFGPGTRLLVL.

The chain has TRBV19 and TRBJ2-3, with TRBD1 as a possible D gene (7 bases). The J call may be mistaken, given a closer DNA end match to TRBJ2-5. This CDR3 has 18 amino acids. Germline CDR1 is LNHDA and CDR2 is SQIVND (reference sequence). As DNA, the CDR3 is TGTGCCAGTAGTATTGGGTTCGCGGAGGGGGCTGTTTGGGAGACCCAGTACTTC. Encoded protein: CASSIGFAEGAVWETQYF.

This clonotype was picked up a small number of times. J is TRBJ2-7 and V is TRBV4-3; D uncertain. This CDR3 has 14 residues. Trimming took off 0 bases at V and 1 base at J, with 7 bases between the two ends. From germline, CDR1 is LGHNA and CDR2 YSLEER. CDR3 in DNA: TGCGCCAGCAGCCAAGAGCCTAGGTCCTACGAGCAGTACTTC. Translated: CASSQEPRSYEQYF.

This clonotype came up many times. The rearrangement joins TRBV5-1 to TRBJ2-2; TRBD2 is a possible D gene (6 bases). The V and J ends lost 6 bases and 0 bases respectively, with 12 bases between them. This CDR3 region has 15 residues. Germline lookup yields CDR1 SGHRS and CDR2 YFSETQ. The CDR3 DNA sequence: TGCGCCAGCACCTCCGGGACTTCGAACACCGGGGAGCTGTTTTTT. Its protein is CASTSGTSNTGELFF. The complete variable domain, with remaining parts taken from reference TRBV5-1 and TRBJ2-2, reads KAGVTQTPRYLIKTRGQQVTLSCSPISGHRSVSWYQQTPGQGLQFLFEYFSETQRNKGNFPGRFSGRQFSNSRSEMNVSTLELGDSALYLCASTSGTSNTGELFFGEGSRLTVL.

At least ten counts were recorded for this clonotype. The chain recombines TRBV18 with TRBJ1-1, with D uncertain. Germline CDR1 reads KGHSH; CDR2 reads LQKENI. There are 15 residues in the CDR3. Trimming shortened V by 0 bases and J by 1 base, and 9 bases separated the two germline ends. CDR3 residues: CASSPPSKGNTEAFF. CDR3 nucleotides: TGTGCCAGCTCACCACCTTCTAAAGGGAACACTGAAGCTTTCTTT.

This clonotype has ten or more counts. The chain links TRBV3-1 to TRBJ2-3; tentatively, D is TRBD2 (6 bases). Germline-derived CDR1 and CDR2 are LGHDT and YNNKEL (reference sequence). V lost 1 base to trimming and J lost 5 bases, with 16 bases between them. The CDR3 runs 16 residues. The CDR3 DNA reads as TGTGCCAGCAGCCAAGTTTTCGGCGGGGTAGGAGATACGCAGTATTTT. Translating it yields CASSQVFGGVGDTQYF.

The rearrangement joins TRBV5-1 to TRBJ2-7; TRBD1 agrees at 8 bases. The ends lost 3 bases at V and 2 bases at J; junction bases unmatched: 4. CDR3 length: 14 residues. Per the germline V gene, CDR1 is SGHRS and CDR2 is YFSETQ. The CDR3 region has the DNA TGCGCCAGCAGCTACAGACAGGGGACCTACGAGCAGTACTTC. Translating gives CASSYRQGTYEQYF.

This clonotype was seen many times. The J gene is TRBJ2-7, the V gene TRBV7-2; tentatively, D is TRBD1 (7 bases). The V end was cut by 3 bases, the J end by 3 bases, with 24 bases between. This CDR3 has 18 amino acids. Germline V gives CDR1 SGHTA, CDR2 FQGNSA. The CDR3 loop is CASSFGRPGTAGGYEQYF. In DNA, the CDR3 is TGTGCCAGCAGCTTTGGGCGCCCCGGGACAGCCGGGGGCTACGAGCAGTACTTC.